Shown below are 28 T cell receptor beta chains from a single sample sequenced in a study of cytomegalovirus exposure and HLA in healthy donors. In the PCR, 60 Vbeta and 13 Jbeta primers were used. Assay: immunoSEQ multiplex PCR; the TCRdb copy retains only in-frame clones and omits some. The sample lists 90,000 to 120,000 clones, about four fifths occurring once. Sequenced material: PBMCs. The origin of the receptors is a female donor in good health and CMV-seropositive.

The chain combines TRBV5-1 with TRBJ2-5, with TRBD2 matching 7 bases. J gave up 5 bases and V 4 bases, and 11 bases lay outside the gene matches. In germline, CDR1 is SGHRS, CDR2 YFSETQ. CDR3 length: 15 amino acids. The CDR3 here is CASSMYWEGRETQYF. The CDR3 DNA reads as TGCGCCAGCAGCATGTATTGGGAGGGTCGGGAGACCCAGTACTTC.

The chain combines TRBV5-6 with TRBJ1-1, with 10 bases aligning to TRBD1. Germline-derived CDR1 and CDR2 are SGHDT and YYEEEE. After removal of 0 bases from V and 4 bases from J, the junction contained 9 bases not matched to a gene. This CDR3 has 17 amino acids. The CDR3 loop is CASSLEGTGVLGTEAFF. The CDR3 DNA reads TGTGCCAGCAGCTTGGAAGGGACAGGGGTGTTGGGCACTGAAGCTTTCTTT.

The rearrangement links TRBV9 to TRBJ1-1, with 9 bases that match TRBD1. The CDR3 has 14 amino acids. J gave up 7 bases and V 3 bases, and 7 bases lay outside the gene matches. Germline V lookup: CDR1 SGDLS, CDR2 YYNGEE. Here the CDR3 DNA reads TGTGCCAGCAGCGCCCCCGGGACAGGGAGTGAAGCTTTCTTT. Its protein is CASSAPGTGSEAFF.

The CDR3 DNA is TGTGCCAGCAACAGCGGGAGGGAGACCCAGTACTTC. This sequence encodes CASNSGRETQYF. The J gene is TRBJ2-5, the V gene TRBV6-6; TRBD2 matches at 9 bases. CDR1 MNHNY and CDR2 SVGAGI come from the germline V gene (reference sequence). The trim removed 7 bases at V and 5 bases at J, leaving 2 bases unmatched. The CDR3 runs 12 residues.

The rearrangement joins TRBV10-3 to TRBJ1-1, with TRBD1 as a possible D gene (6 bases). V dropped 5 bases and J dropped 1 base, with 14 bases sitting between them. The CDR3 loop spans 15 amino acids. Per germline, CDR1 ENHRY and CDR2 SYGVKD. CDR3: CAISLSGTSNTEAFF. Written as DNA, the CDR3 is TGTGCCATCAGTCTTTCCGGGACATCGAACACTGAAGCTTTCTTT.

V is TRBV5-1 and J is TRBJ2-3; TRBD2 aligns across 14 bases. The germline CDR1 and CDR2 sequences are SGHRS and YFSETQ. This CDR3 spans 20 amino acids. With 3 bases clipped from V and 4 bases from J, the junction kept 16 bases outside the gene matches. The CDR3 DNA is TGCGCCAGCAGCTCAACGTACCCGGGACTAGCGGGAGTAAGCGCAGATACGCAGTATTTT. Its protein is CASSSTYPGLAGVSADTQYF. Complete variable domain (other parts from reference TRBV5-1 and TRBJ2-3): KAGVTQTPRYLIKTRGQQVTLSCSPISGHRSVSWYQQTPGQGLQFLFEYFSETQRNKGNFPGRFSGRQFSNSRSEMNVSTLELGDSALYLCASSSTYPGLAGVSADTQYFGPGTRLTVL.

The chain is built from TRBV6-6 and TRBJ2-1, with 11 bases aligning to TRBD2. Germline-derived CDR1 and CDR2 are MNHNY and SVGAGI (reference sequence). This CDR3 region has 14 residues. Trimming removed 8 bases from V and 9 bases from J; junction bases left unmatched: 9. The CDR3 sequence is CASEFSGGVGEQFF. The CDR3 nucleotides read TGTGCCAGCGAGTTTAGCGGGGGGGTTGGTGAGCAGTTCTTC.

The chain links TRBV9 to TRBJ2-5, with D possibly TRBD1 on 5 matching bases. The CDR3 length is 15 residues. In germline, CDR1 is SGDLS, CDR2 YYNGEE. The V end was cut by 0 bases, the J end by 5 bases, with 14 bases between. The CDR3 protein is CASSVGPGSQETQYF. For the CDR3, the DNA is TGTGCCAGCAGCGTAGGGCCAGGGTCGCAGGAGACCCAGTACTTC.

The chain recombines TRBV6-5 with TRBJ1-4; D is unresolved. From germline, CDR1 is MNHEY and CDR2 SVGAGI. V was pared by 0 bases and J by 10 bases, with 15 bases between. This CDR3 spans 15 amino acids. CDR3 region: CASSYSTIQGGKLFF. In DNA, the CDR3 is TGTGCCAGCAGTTACTCGACCATCCAAGGAGGAAAACTGTTTTTT.

Comments on this clone: An end of the junction differs from the germline gene, which may be a read error. CDR3 sequence (DNA): TGTTCCAGCACCGAACCGGGGGGGGGCGGCTATGGCTACACCTTC. Translating gives CSSTEPGGGGYGYTF. V usage is TRBV7-9 and J usage is TRBJ1-2; D might be TRBD1 (6 bases). Germline values: CDR1 SEHNR, CDR2 FQNEAQ (reference sequence). This CDR3 is 15 amino acids long. Drawing the rest from reference TRBV7-9 and TRBJ1-2, the complete variable domain is DTGVSQNPRHKITKRGQNVTFRCDPISEHNRLYWYRQTLGQGPEFLTYFQNEAQLEKSRLLSDRFSAERPKGSFSTLEIQRTEQGDSAMYLCSSTEPGGGGYGYTFGSGTRLTVV.

The chain has TRBV7-9 and TRBJ1-3; D gene unclear. The V end was cut by 4 bases, the J end by 4 bases, with 14 bases between. There are 15 residues in the CDR3. Germline V CDR1 and CDR2: SEHNR, FQNEAQ (reference sequence). CDR3 residues: CASSSFAMGGNTIYF. CDR3 bases: TGTGCCAGCAGCTCCTTTGCGATGGGCGGAAACACCATATATTTT.

The J gene is TRBJ1-5, the V gene TRBV18; D gene uncertain. V lost 6 bases, J lost 0 bases, and 9 bases lay in between. This CDR3 spans 14 amino acids. Per germline, CDR1 KGHSH and CDR2 LQKENI. The CDR3, as DNA: TGTGCCAGCTCCCGGAGCGATAGCAATCAGCCCCAGCATTTT. Translation: CASSRSDSNQPQHF.

The CDR3 DNA sequence: TGCGCCAGCAGTGGGCTAGCGGAGGCCTACGAGCAGTACTTC. It translates to CASSGLAEAYEQYF. The chain has TRBV10-2 and TRBJ2-7, with 7 bases identical to TRBD2. Germline V gene lookup returns CDR1 WSHSY and CDR2 SAAADI. CDR3 size: 14 residues. The junction had 5 bases not matched to a gene; V was cut back by 4 bases and J by 2 bases.

The CDR3, as DNA: TGTGCCAGCAGCCGTTCCCCGGGGCTAGCGGGAGATCTCACCGGGGAGCTGTTTTTT. This translates into CASSRSPGLAGDLTGELFF. The V gene is TRBV7-8, the J gene TRBJ2-2, with 10 nucleotides matching TRBD2. Trimming at V came to 5 bases and at J to 4 bases, leaving 16 bases not matched to a gene. The CDR3 length is 19 residues. Looked up from germline, CDR1 is SGHVS and CDR2 is FQNEAQ.

The chain combines TRBV5-4 with TRBJ2-1; 8 nucleotides match TRBD1. The V segment lost 3 bases and the J segment 5 bases; nucleotides outside the gene matches: 16. CDR3 length: 18 amino acids. Germline CDR1 is SGHNT and CDR2 is YYREEE (reference sequence). This chain's CDR3 is CASSSQVGGRGLHNEQFF. The CDR3 DNA reads as TGTGCCAGCAGCTCCCAGGTTGGCGGCAGGGGGCTACACAATGAGCAGTTCTTC.

J is TRBJ2-3 and V is TRBV10-1; a weak D match, TRBD1 (5 bases). The V gene's germline CDR1 is WNHNN and CDR2 SYGVQD (reference sequence). V gave up 4 bases and J gave up 4 bases, with 9 bases separating them. CDR3 size: 13 residues. The CDR3 protein is CASSAQGPDTQYF. In nucleotides, the CDR3 is TGCGCCAGCAGTGCCCAGGGCCCAGATACGCAGTATTTT.

This rearrangement joins TRBV5-1 to TRBJ1-1; no clear D gene. From germline, CDR1 is SGHRS and CDR2 YFSETQ. This CDR3 comprises 14 residues. Trimming left V 0 bases short and J 2 bases short, with 8 bases between. CDR3 DNA sequence: TGCGCCAGCAGCTTGGCCGGGTACAACACTGAAGCTTTCTTT. It translates to CASSLAGYNTEAFF.

This chain connects TRBV21-1 to TRBJ1-6; no check of the table's D call, TRBD1, against the DNA was made. TRBV21-1 is a listed pseudogene. CDR3 length: 13 residues. In DNA form, the CDR3 reads TGTGCCAGCGGGACAGGGGCCGGTCTTGCCCTCCACTTT. It encodes CASGTGAGLALHF.

CDR3 sequence reads: CASRVTGIYGYTF. CDR3 nucleotide sequence: TGTGCCAGCAGAGTGACGGGGATCTATGGCTACACCTTC. The rearrangement links TRBV28 to TRBJ1-2; D is unresolved. The V and J ends lost 6 bases and 4 bases respectively, with 12 bases between them. Germline V lookup: CDR1 MDHEN, CDR2 SYDVKM. CDR3 length: 13 amino acids.

The rearrangement links TRBV14 to TRBJ1-6; D is perhaps TRBD1 (6 bases). The CDR3 sequence is 17 residues long. V gave up 0 bases and J gave up 5 bases, with 14 bases separating them. Per germline, CDR1 SGHDN and CDR2 FVKESK. DNA for the CDR3: TGTGCCAGCAGCCAAGAGTTCTTGGGACAAAATAATTCACCCCTCCACTTT. It codes for CASSQEFLGQNNSPLHF.

This clone was counted between two and nine times. The V gene is TRBV7-2, the J gene TRBJ1-2; D might be TRBD1 (5 bases). This CDR3 spans 14 amino acids. The V gene lost 10 bases and the J gene lost 5 bases, with 20 bases spanning the gap. The germline CDR1 and CDR2 sequences are SGHTA and FQGNSA. CDR3: CANKPQGYGYGYTF. CDR3 coding DNA: TGTGCCAACAAACCCCAGGGTTATGGATATGGCTACACCTTC.

This clone was detected only once. The rearrangement uses TRBV19 and TRBJ1-1; 7 bases line up with TRBD1. This CDR3 contains 14 residues. V lost 1 base to trimming and J lost 7 bases; unmatched junction nucleotides: 6. CDR1 and CDR2 (germline): LNHDA, SQIVND (reference sequence). In DNA, the CDR3 is TGTGCCAGTAGTATAGCCGGGACAGAGAGTGAAGCTTTCTTT. Amino acids: CASSIAGTESEAFF. The full variable domain, rest sourced from reference TRBV19 and TRBJ1-1, is DGGITQSPKYLFRKEGQNVTLSCEQNLNHDAMYWYRQDPGQGLRLIYYSQIVNDFQKGDIAEGYSVSREKKESFPLTVTSAQKNPTAFYLCASSIAGTESEAFFGQGTRLTVV.

The V call is TRBV13, the J call TRBJ2-7, with TRBD1 matching over 8 bases. This CDR3 is built from 12 residues. With 6 bases clipped from V and 4 bases from J, the junction kept 2 bases outside the gene matches. Germline V lookup: CDR1 PRHDT, CDR2 FYEKMQ (reference sequence). CDR3 nucleotide sequence: TGTGCCAGCAGGAGACAGGGGTACGAGCAGTACTTC. Its translation: CASRRQGYEQYF.

Details on this clone: A junction end diverges from the germline sequence, so it may reflect a read error. This chain uses TRBV18 with TRBJ2-7; tentatively, D is TRBD1 (6 bases). Germline V gene data show CDR1 as KGHSH and CDR2 as LQKENI. The CDR3 has 14 amino acids. In nucleotides, the CDR3 is TGTGCCAGCTCCCCACAGGGAGTAGGGTACGAGCAGTACTTC. Translated, it gives CASSPQGVGYEQYF.

The chain has TRBV6-5 and TRBJ1-5; D is unresolved. Deletions cut 5 bases from V and 2 bases from J, with 13 bases between. The CDR3 runs 15 residues. Germline CDR1 reads MNHEY; CDR2 reads SVGAGI. In nucleotides, the CDR3 is TGTGCCAGCAGTCTTACTCCCGGGGGCAATCAGCCCCAGCATTTT. This codes for CASSLTPGGNQPQHF.

The chain links TRBV19 to TRBJ1-2, with a weak D call TRBD1 (6 bases). From germline, CDR1 is LNHDA and CDR2 SQIVND (reference sequence). Trimming cost V 10 bases and J 4 bases, with 13 bases left between them. The CDR3 length is 12 residues. The CDR3 loop is CATQQGTYGYTF. The CDR3 bases are TGTGCCACCCAACAGGGTACCTATGGCTACACCTTC.

This chain joins TRBV19 and TRBJ1-2; 7 bases are shared with TRBD1. V trimming: 9 bases; J trimming: 6 bases; junction bases outside the gene matches: 10. CDR3 size: 13 residues. The germline V gene has CDR1 LNHDA and CDR2 SQIVND (reference sequence). The CDR3: CASHSQGVDGYTF. In nucleotides, the CDR3 is TGTGCCAGCCATTCCCAGGGGGTGGATGGCTACACCTTC.

This rearrangement joins TRBV7-2 to TRBJ2-7; D may be TRBD1 (6 bases). V lost 7 bases, J lost 6 bases, and 13 bases lay in between. The CDR3 is 12 residues long. CDR1 and CDR2 from the germline V gene are SGHTA and FQGNSA. CDR3: CASNSGVGEQYF. CDR3 sequence (DNA): TGTGCCAGCAACTCAGGGGTTGGCGAGCAGTACTTC.